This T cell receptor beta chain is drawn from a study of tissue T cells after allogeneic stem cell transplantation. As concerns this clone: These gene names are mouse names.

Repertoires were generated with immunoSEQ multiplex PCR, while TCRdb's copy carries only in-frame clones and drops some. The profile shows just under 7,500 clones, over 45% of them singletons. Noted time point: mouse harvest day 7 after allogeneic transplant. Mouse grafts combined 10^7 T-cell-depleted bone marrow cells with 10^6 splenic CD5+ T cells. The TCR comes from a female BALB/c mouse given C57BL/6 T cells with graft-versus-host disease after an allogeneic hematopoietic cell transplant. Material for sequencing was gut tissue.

The CDR3 bases that were read are TGTGCCAGCAGCTTGGGACTGGGGGCAGAAACGCTGTAT. Translation: CASSLGLGAETLY. The whole CDR3 reads CASSLGLGAETLYF. The chain is built from TRBV3 and TRBJ2-3, with TRBD2 identical over 10 bases. The read ends 1 residue before the CDR3 terminus; that terminus is restored from the germline J gene. The germline CDR1 and CDR2 sequences are SNHLY and FYNGKV (reference sequence). The J segment lost 3 bases and the V segment lost 3 bases, leaving 0 bases of the junction unmatched. This CDR3 is built from 14 residues. The variable domain in full, with the rest retrieved from reference TRBV3 and TRBJ2-3, is GPKVLQIPSHQIIDMGQMVTLNCDPVSNHLYFYWYKQILGQQMEFLVNFYNGKVMEKSKLFKDQFSVERPDGSYFTLKIQPTALEDSAVYFCASSLGLGAETLYFGSGTRLTVL.